This entry lists 21 T cell receptor beta chains sequenced from one sample in a study of blood T cell repertoires in COVID-19. The table came from immunoSEQ multiplex PCR; TCRdb's copy has only in-frame clones and leaves some out. This table has some 64,000 clones, roughly 73% appearing once. Sequenced input: peripheral blood. The receptors shown here come from a woman aged 60 to 75 with acute or convalescent COVID-19.

The J gene is TRBJ2-3, the V gene TRBV11-2; TRBD1 is a possible D gene (6 bases). The germline V gene has CDR1 SGHAT and CDR2 FQNNGV. Deletions cut 5 bases from V and 0 bases from J, with 6 bases between. The CDR3 length is 13 residues. The chain's CDR3 is CASSGQSTDTQYF. The CDR3 DNA reads as TGTGCCAGCAGCGGACAGAGCACAGATACGCAGTATTTT.

V usage is TRBV19 and J usage is TRBJ2-1; TRBD2 agrees at 7 bases. Germline values: CDR1 LNHDA, CDR2 SQIVND (reference sequence). J lost 6 bases, V lost 8 bases, and 16 bases had no gene match. The CDR3 is 16 amino acids. CDR3 nucleotide sequence: TGTGCCAGTTGTAGAAGCGGGGTGACCTTAGGCAATGAGCAGTTCTTC. It translates to CASCRSGVTLGNEQFF. Full variable domain (rest looked up from reference TRBV19 and TRBJ2-1): DGGITQSPKYLFRKEGQNVTLSCEQNLNHDAMYWYRQDPGQGLRLIYYSQIVNDFQKGDIAEGYSVSREKKESFPLTVTSAQKNPTAFYLCASCRSGVTLGNEQFFGPGTRLTVL.

V and J are TRBV19 and TRBJ1-6; D remains unclear. The V gene lost 4 bases and the J gene lost 3 bases, with 13 bases spanning the gap. The CDR3 is made up of 16 amino acids. Germline V gives CDR1 LNHDA, CDR2 SQIVND (reference sequence). The CDR3 sequence: CASSSGRTVYNSPLHF. CDR3 nucleotides: TGTGCCAGTAGTAGTGGCAGGACTGTCTATAATTCACCCCTCCACTTT. The whole variable domain, remainder taken from reference TRBV19 and TRBJ1-6, is DGGITQSPKYLFRKEGQNVTLSCEQNLNHDAMYWYRQDPGQGLRLIYYSQIVNDFQKGDIAEGYSVSREKKESFPLTVTSAQKNPTAFYLCASSSGRTVYNSPLHFGNGTRLTVT.

The chain combines TRBV28 with TRBJ1-1; unclear D gene. The CDR3 runs to 11 residues. The germline V and J ends were trimmed by 2 bases and 8 bases, with 6 bases remaining between them. Germline-derived CDR1 and CDR2 are MDHEN and SYDVKM. The DNA for the CDR3 is TGTGCCAGCAGTTTAATGAGAGAAGCTTTCTTT. This codes for CASSLMREAFF.

V usage is TRBV27 and J usage is TRBJ2-2, with 8 bases lining up with TRBD2. The germline gives CDR1 MNHEY, CDR2 SMNVEV (reference sequence). The junction had 10 bases not matched to a gene; V was cut back by 5 bases and J by 2 bases. The CDR3 extends over 17 amino acids. This CDR3 is CASSPSRAGVNTGELFF. DNA of the CDR3: TGTGCCAGCAGTCCCTCCCGAGCGGGGGTCAACACCGGGGAGCTGTTTTTT.

The chain carries TRBV10-3 and TRBJ1-1, with 7 bases lining up with TRBD1. With 1 base clipped from V and 1 base from J, the junction kept 12 bases outside the gene matches. CDR3 length: 18 residues. In germline, CDR1 is ENHRY, CDR2 SYGVKD. In nucleotides, the CDR3 is TGTGCCATCAGTGAGTTTTCCCCCCCCGGGACAGCGAACACTGAAGCTTTCTTT. As protein: CAISEFSPPGTANTEAFF.

The chain links TRBV13 to TRBJ2-3; 7 bases agree with TRBD2. This CDR3 is 15 amino acids long. Looked up from germline, CDR1 is PRHDT and CDR2 is FYEKMQ (reference sequence). V lost 0 bases to trimming and J lost 10 bases; unmatched junction nucleotides: 10. CDR3 in amino acids: CASSLGGGGGRSQYF. Here the CDR3 DNA reads TGTGCCAGCAGCTTAGGCGGTGGGGGGGGAAGGTCGCAGTATTTT.

V is TRBV5-1 and J is TRBJ1-1, with 7 bases matching TRBD1. CDR3 length equals 15 residues. The V and J ends lost 1 base and 1 base, in that order; junction bases with no gene match: 4. Germline V CDR1 and CDR2: SGHRS, YFSETQ. In DNA form, the CDR3 reads TGCGCCAGCAGCTTGAGGGCAGGGGGGAACACTGAAGCTTTCTTT. Protein sequence: CASSLRAGGNTEAFF.

This chain links TRBV6-5 with TRBJ1-1, with D uncertain. V lost 2 bases and J 4 bases, leaving 11 bases between the germline ends. The CDR3 loop spans 14 amino acids. Per germline, CDR1 MNHEY and CDR2 SVGAGI. CDR3 loop: CASSYQLVATEAFF. Here the CDR3 DNA reads TGTGCCAGCAGTTACCAGTTGGTGGCCACTGAAGCTTTCTTT.

V is TRBV14 and J is TRBJ2-3; D call uncertain. Germline V CDR1 and CDR2: SGHDN, FVKESK. V dropped 1 base and J dropped 4 bases, with 6 bases sitting between them. The CDR3 spans 13 residues. CDR3: CASSQARADTQYF. The CDR3 bases are TGTGCCAGCAGCCAAGCCCGCGCAGATACGCAGTATTTT. Looking up the rest from reference TRBV14 and TRBJ2-3 gives the full variable domain: EAGVTQFPSHSVIEKGQTVTLRCDPISGHDNLYWYRRVMGKEIKFLLHFVKESKQDESGMPNNRFLAERTGGTYSTLKVQPAELEDSGVYFCASSQARADTQYFGPGTRLTVL.

This clone was recorded a few times. The V and J genes are TRBV9 and TRBJ2-7; the match to TRBD1 covers 7 bases. The CDR3 is 13 residues long. The V gene end was trimmed by 0 bases and the J gene end by 8 bases; junction bases not matched to a gene: 5. Germline-derived CDR1 and CDR2 are SGDLS and YYNGEE. This CDR3 is CASSVGQGGKQYF. The CDR3 DNA follows: TGTGCCAGCAGCGTAGGCCAAGGGGGCAAGCAGTACTTC.

This chain connects TRBV5-1 to TRBJ2-2; 7 bases are a match to TRBD2. In germline, CDR1 is SGHRS, CDR2 YFSETQ. This CDR3 has 17 amino acids. V dropped 2 bases and J dropped 5; count of bases not matched to a gene: 12. Here the CDR3 reads CASSFALGGSDTGELFF. Written as DNA, the CDR3 is TGCGCCAGCAGCTTTGCTTTGGGAGGGAGCGATACCGGGGAGCTGTTTTTT.

The chain carries TRBV7-8 and TRBJ1-1; 9 nucleotides agree with TRBD1. CDR1 and CDR2 from the germline V gene are SGHVS and FQNEAQ. Losses at the gene ends were 1 base for V and 3 bases for J; bases not matched to a gene: 6. The CDR3 spans 16 residues. The CDR3 region has the DNA TGTGCCAGCAGCTTAGGTCCCCGACAGGGGGACACTGAAGCTTTCTTT. This codes for CASSLGPRQGDTEAFF.

The chain uses TRBV7-9 and TRBJ1-2; the D is unclear. The CDR3 sequence is 14 residues long. V was pared by 1 base and J by 5 bases, with 11 bases between. Germline V gene sequence: CDR1 SEHNR, CDR2 FQNEAQ (reference sequence). This CDR3 reads CASSLEYSPYGYTF. In nucleotides, the CDR3 is TGTGCCAGCAGCTTAGAATACAGCCCATATGGCTACACCTTC.

The chain recombines TRBV2 with TRBJ2-5; 7 positions agree with TRBD2. The CDR3 runs 12 residues. The germline gives CDR1 SNHLY, CDR2 FYNNEI. J gave up 0 bases and V 11 bases, and 3 bases lay outside the gene matches. This CDR3 is CAGRGNQETQYF. The CDR3 bases are TGTGCCGGGAGGGGTAACCAAGAGACCCAGTACTTC. The full variable domain, with the rest looked up from reference TRBV2 and TRBJ2-5, is EPEVTQTPSHQVTQMGQEVILRCVPISNHLYFYWYRQILGQKVEFLVSFYNNEISEKSEIFDDQFSVERPDGSNFTLKIRSTKLEDSAMYFCAGRGNQETQYFGPGTRLLVL.

The rearrangement joins TRBV12-3 or TRBV12-4 to TRBJ1-1; D uncertain. Trimming cost V 5 bases and J 6 bases, with 13 bases left between them. The CDR3 runs to 13 residues. CDR3 sequence reads: CASSPSGFAEAFF. CDR3 coding DNA: TGTGCCAGCAGTCCATCCGGTTTCGCTGAAGCTTTCTTT.

The chain employs TRBV6-5 and TRBJ2-7; D may be TRBD1 (5 bases). The CDR3 covers 11 residues. V was cut by 8 bases and J by 2 bases, with 7 bases left in between. Germline lookup yields CDR1 MNHEY and CDR2 SVGAGI. The CDR3 DNA is TGTGCCAGCCAAGGGGCCTACGAGCAGTACTTC. Encoded protein: CASQGAYEQYF.

The CDR3 DNA is TGTGCCAGCAGCGTAGAGGGGGCGCCGGGTCAGCCCCAGCATTTT. This codes for CASSVEGAPGQPQHF. This chain joins TRBV9 and TRBJ1-5; 7 nucleotides agree with TRBD1. CDR1 and CDR2 (germline): SGDLS, YYNGEE. V lost 0 bases to trimming and J lost 6 bases; unmatched junction nucleotides: 6. The CDR3 has 15 residues. Filled out from reference TRBV9 and TRBJ1-5, the complete variable domain reads DSGVTQTPKHLITATGQRVTLRCSPRSGDLSVYWYQQSLDQGLQFLIQYYNGEERAKGNILERFSAQQFPDLHSELNLSSLELGDSALYFCASSVEGAPGQPQHFGDGTRLSIL.

This clone was recorded only once. The chain recombines TRBV27 with TRBJ1-6; D is perhaps TRBD1 (5 bases). The CDR3 consists of 14 residues. Trimming left V 5 bases short and J 6 bases short, with 11 bases between. The germline V gene encodes CDR1 MNHEY and CDR2 SMNVEV (reference sequence). The CDR3 here is CASSGQGPNSPLHF. DNA for the CDR3: TGTGCCAGCAGTGGACAAGGTCCTAATTCACCCCTCCACTTT.

The chain uses TRBV18 and TRBJ2-1; 9 bases are a match to TRBD1. Germline lookup yields CDR1 KGHSH and CDR2 LQKENI. After removal of 3 bases from V and 5 bases from J, the junction contained 11 bases not matched to a gene. The CDR3 is 17 amino acids. CDR3 in DNA: TGTGCCAGCTCACCGACCTACCGGGACAGGGTTGACAATGAGCAGTTCTTC. The encoded protein is CASSPTYRDRVDNEQFF.

The chain combines TRBV7-9 with TRBJ2-3; a weak D match, TRBD1 (6 bases). V gave up 5 bases and J gave up 10 bases, with 16 bases separating them. The CDR3 is 13 residues long. The germline V gene has CDR1 SEHNR and CDR2 FQNEAQ (reference sequence). Written as DNA, the CDR3 is TGTGCCAGCAGCGCTGAAGGGGGTAGGTCGCAGTATTTT. It yields the protein CASSAEGGRSQYF.